These 25 T cell receptor beta chains were all obtained from the same sample, sequenced in a study of PD-1 blockade in mismatch repair-deficient tumors. Assay used: immunoSEQ multiplex PCR; TCRdb lists only in-frame clones, some missing. The data show 120,000 or so clones, approximately 90% seen once. The sequenced sample was peripheral blood, obtained 44 weeks after starting pembrolizumab. Receptor source: an adult with mismatch repair-deficient cancer.

This clone occurred once. The V gene is TRBV13, the J gene TRBJ2-5, with a weak D call TRBD1 (7 bases). The length of the CDR3 is 16 residues. CDR1 and CDR2 (germline): PRHDT, FYEKMQ (reference sequence). V lost 1 base and J 5 bases, leaving 17 bases between the germline ends. CDR3 residues: CASSLAAGGRGETQYF. CDR3 DNA: TGTGCCAGCAGCTTAGCGGCAGGGGGGCGAGGGGAGACCCAGTACTTC.

The chain links TRBV18 to TRBJ2-7; perhaps TRBD2 as D (5 bases). The V gene lost 6 bases and the J gene lost 4 bases, with 10 bases spanning the gap. The CDR3 covers 12 residues. Germline CDR1 reads KGHSH; CDR2 reads LQKENI. CDR3 region: CASSPGGYEQYF. In DNA, the CDR3 is TGTGCCAGCTCCCCGGGCGGGTACGAGCAGTACTTC. Complete variable domain (other parts from reference TRBV18 and TRBJ2-7): NAGVMQNPRHLVRRRGQEARLRCSPMKGHSHVYWYRQLPEEGLKFMVYLQKENIIDESGMPKERFSAEFPKEGPSILRIQQVVRGDSAAYFCASSPGGYEQYFGPGTRLTVT.

This clone occurred a few times. This sequence joins TRBV9 and TRBJ2-2, with D possibly matching TRBD2 (6 bases). With 0 bases removed from V and 0 bases from J, the gap between germline ends came to 9 bases. The CDR3 is 16 residues long. Germline CDR1 and CDR2: SGDLS and YYNGEE. CDR3 nucleotides: TGTGCCAGCAGCGTAGGTGGAGGGACGAACACCGGGGAGCTGTTTTTT. Protein: CASSVGGGTNTGELFF.

This clone appeared a single time. J is TRBJ2-5 and V is TRBV6-5; TRBD1 or TRBD2 may be the D gene (5 bases each). This CDR3 has 13 amino acids. Germline CDR1 and CDR2: MNHEY and SVGAGI. The ends were cut back, 2 bases at V and 4 bases at J, with 8 bases in the middle. As DNA, the CDR3 is TGTGCCAGCAGTTACGTCGGGGCAGAGACCCAGTACTTC. This gives the protein CASSYVGAETQYF.

The chain has TRBV7-2 and TRBJ2-3; D gene uncertain. CDR3 length equals 17 residues. V lost 6 bases to trimming and J lost 4 bases, with 23 bases between them. CDR1 and CDR2 (germline): SGHTA, FQGNSA. The CDR3 is CASSRWVRAAVSDTQYF. CDR3 sequence (DNA): TGTGCCAGCAGTCGATGGGTTCGGGCGGCGGTCTCAGATACGCAGTATTTT.

The chain is built from TRBV29-1 and TRBJ2-2; 11 positions agree with TRBD2. CDR3 size: 16 residues. Trimming took 3 bases from V and 6 from J; bases not matched to a gene: 9. Germline loops: CDR1 SQVTM, CDR2 ANQGSEA. CDR3 protein: CSVEVAGGPISGELFF. The CDR3 nucleotides are TGCAGCGTTGAGGTAGCGGGAGGGCCTATATCCGGGGAGCTGTTTTTT.

This clone has a single count. The chain has TRBV5-8 and TRBJ1-1; TRBD1 is a possible D gene (6 bases). CDR1 and CDR2 (germline): SGHTS, YDEGEE. Trimming removed 4 bases from V and 3 bases from J, with 19 bases in between. This CDR3 region has 16 residues. CDR3: CASSRSAGVGDTEAFF. The DNA for the CDR3 is TGTGCCAGCAGCCGGTCAGCAGGGGTGGGAGACACTGAAGCTTTCTTT.

J is TRBJ2-7 and V is TRBV11-2; D is ambiguous. Trimming removed 0 bases from V and 3 bases from J, with 12 bases in between. From germline, CDR1 is SGHAT and CDR2 FQNNGV. The CDR3 is 15 residues long. The CDR3 sequence is CASSLEIGRYYEQYF. DNA for the CDR3: TGTGCCAGCAGCTTAGAGATCGGCCGATACTACGAGCAGTACTTC.

The chain links TRBV28 to TRBJ1-2; the D gene is possibly TRBD1 (5 bases). Germline CDR1 reads MDHEN; CDR2 reads SYDVKM. Trimming took 8 bases from V and 2 from J, leaving 9 bases between them. The CDR3 sequence is 12 residues long. The CDR3, as DNA: TGTGCCAGCGGTTGGGGGAACTATGGCTACACCTTC. Residues: CASGWGNYGYTF.

This sequence joins TRBV5-1 and TRBJ2-7, with TRBD1 identical over 9 bases. The CDR3 covers 16 residues. Trimming removed 3 bases from V and 2 bases from J; junction bases left unmatched: 9. CDR1 and CDR2 (germline): SGHRS, YFSETQ. CDR3 region: CASSSPRTGATYEQYF. The CDR3 region has the DNA TGCGCCAGCAGCTCGCCCCGGACAGGGGCCACCTACGAGCAGTACTTC.

This chain links TRBV5-6 with TRBJ1-1, with a weak D call TRBD1 (6 bases). The CDR3 length is 13 residues. Germline-derived CDR1 and CDR2 are SGHDT and YYEEEE. V was pared by 6 bases and J by 0 bases, with 9 bases between. CDR3 in amino acids: CASTGQLNTEAFF. CDR3 DNA sequence: TGTGCCAGCACCGGACAGCTGAACACTGAAGCTTTCTTT.

This chain uses TRBV10-3 with TRBJ2-7; 9 bases are a match to TRBD1. This CDR3 is 14 amino acids long. Losses at the gene ends were 6 bases for V and 2 bases for J; bases not matched to a gene: 5. In germline, CDR1 is ENHRY, CDR2 SYGVKD. CDR3 protein: CAISGDREPYEQYF. The CDR3 DNA is TGTGCCATCAGCGGGGACAGGGAGCCCTACGAGCAGTACTTC.

Only one count was recorded for this clone. This chain connects TRBV29-1 to TRBJ2-7; D could derive from TRBD1 or TRBD2 (5 bases each). CDR3 length equals 14 residues. The V end lost 3 bases, the J end lost 5 bases, and 17 bases lay between the germline ends. CDR1 and CDR2 (germline): SQVTM, ANQGSEA. In DNA form, the CDR3 reads TGCAGCGTTGATTCCCGGGGCGGAATGGACGAGCAGTACTTC. It yields the protein CSVDSRGGMDEQYF.

This clone has only one observation. The rearrangement joins TRBV28 to TRBJ2-3; no clear D. The germline V gene has CDR1 MDHEN and CDR2 SYDVKM. The CDR3 runs 12 residues. The V and J ends lost 1 base and 2 bases respectively, with 1 base between them. The CDR3 spells CASSLFTDTQYF. As DNA, the CDR3 is TGTGCCAGCAGTTTATTCACAGATACGCAGTATTTT.

Remarks on this clone: Other DNA sequences from this sample encode an identical CDR3 as well. The CDR3 nucleotides read TGTGCCAGCAGCTCCCGGGACAGGGGCTACGAGCAGTACTTC. Its translation: CASSSRDRGYEQYF. The chain recombines TRBV11-2 with TRBJ2-7; the match to TRBD1 covers 10 bases. V trimming: 4 bases; J trimming: 3 bases; junction bases outside the gene matches: 3. This CDR3 comprises 14 residues. Germline-derived CDR1 and CDR2 are SGHAT and FQNNGV. The whole variable domain, filled in from reference TRBV11-2 and TRBJ2-7, reads EAGVAQSPRYKIIEKRQSVAFWCNPISGHATLYWYQQILGQGPKLLIQFQNNGVVDDSQLPKDRFSAERLKGVDSTLKIQPAKLEDSAVYLCASSSRDRGYEQYFGPGTRLTVT.

This chain uses TRBV6-4 with TRBJ2-2; no clear D. V was cut by 0 bases and J by 7 bases, with 9 bases left in between. CDR1 is MRHNA, CDR2 SNTAGT, per germline. The CDR3 is 14 residues long. Here the CDR3 DNA reads TGTGCCAGCAGTGACTCACCCGAAGGCGGGGAGCTGTTTTTT. Amino acid sequence: CASSDSPEGGELFF.

The CDR3 DNA follows: TGTGCCACCAGCAGAGCCTACGGGCAGACAGATACGCAGTATTTT. Its translation is CATSRAYGQTDTQYF. This chain connects TRBV15 to TRBJ2-3; no reliable D call. V was trimmed by 1 base and J by 3 bases, leaving 11 bases between them. The CDR3 has 15 amino acids. Germline V gives CDR1 LNHNV, CDR2 YYDKDF (reference sequence).

Only one count was recorded for this clone. V and J are TRBV7-2 and TRBJ1-2; the D is unclear. The germline gives CDR1 SGHTA, CDR2 FQGNSA. The CDR3 is 12 residues long. V lost 1 base and J lost 8, with 8 bases in between. This chain's CDR3 is CASSLEYNGYTF. DNA for the CDR3: TGTGCCAGCAGCTTAGAATATAACGGCTACACCTTC.

The V and J genes are TRBV10-3 and TRBJ1-5; D is uncertain. This CDR3 contains 13 residues. Germline V gene lookup returns CDR1 ENHRY and CDR2 SYGVKD. V gave up 3 bases and J gave up 7 bases, with 10 bases separating them. The CDR3 protein is CAISESKSQPQHF. The CDR3 DNA is TGTGCCATCAGTGAAAGTAAAAGCCAGCCCCAGCATTTT.

The chain employs TRBV29-1 and TRBJ1-1; D is ambiguous. Germline V gene sequence: CDR1 SQVTM, CDR2 ANQGSEA. V was clipped by 7 bases and J by 4 bases, with 7 bases between them. The CDR3 has 10 amino acids. This chain's CDR3 is CSAVVTEAFF. The CDR3 nucleotides read TGCAGCGCCGTGGTCACTGAAGCTTTCTTT.

This clone appeared once. The chain recombines TRBV28 with TRBJ2-4; 8 nucleotides line up with TRBD1. V shed 7 bases, J shed 6 bases, and the junction held 17 bases outside the gene matches. From germline, CDR1 is MDHEN and CDR2 SYDVKM. The CDR3 contains 17 residues. CDR3 sequence: CASMLTGQVVFVNIQYF. The CDR3 DNA follows: TGTGCCAGCATGCTAACGGGACAGGTCGTTTTCGTAAACATTCAGTACTTC.

The gene calls are TRBV5-1 and TRBJ1-1; TRBD1 might be the D (5 bases). V was trimmed by 3 bases and J by 2 bases, leaving 11 bases between them. Germline V gives CDR1 SGHRS, CDR2 YFSETQ. The CDR3 has 14 amino acids. In nucleotides, the CDR3 is TGCGCCAGCAGCTATGGGGGGACTAACACTGAAGCTTTCTTT. This encodes CASSYGGTNTEAFF.

V gene TRBV19 combines with J gene TRBJ1-5; D might be TRBD1 (5 bases). V was pared by 7 bases and J by 2 bases, with 24 bases between. The germline CDR1 and CDR2 sequences are LNHDA and SQIVND (reference sequence). The CDR3 contains 18 residues. CDR3 sequence reads: CASTGIGAGFQGNQPQHF. CDR3 bases: TGTGCCAGTACCGGGATTGGGGCAGGGTTTCAAGGCAATCAGCCCCAGCATTTT.

The chain recombines TRBV5-6 with TRBJ2-6; D is uncertain. The V end was cut by 0 bases, the J end by 0 bases, with 10 bases between. This CDR3 is 17 amino acids long. Per germline, CDR1 SGHDT and CDR2 YYEEEE. CDR3 sequence: CASSLDLGSSGANVLTF. The CDR3 DNA is TGTGCCAGCAGCTTGGATTTGGGAAGCTCTGGGGCCAACGTCCTGACTTTC.

The chain carries TRBV28 and TRBJ1-1; D may be TRBD1 (6 bases). This CDR3 has 14 residues. V was shortened by 6 bases and J by 2 bases, with 13 bases between the two germline ends. From germline, CDR1 is MDHEN and CDR2 SYDVKM. CDR3 amino acids: CASRTGTFNTEAFF. The CDR3 coding sequence is TGTGCCAGCAGAACCGGGACATTCAACACTGAAGCTTTCTTT.